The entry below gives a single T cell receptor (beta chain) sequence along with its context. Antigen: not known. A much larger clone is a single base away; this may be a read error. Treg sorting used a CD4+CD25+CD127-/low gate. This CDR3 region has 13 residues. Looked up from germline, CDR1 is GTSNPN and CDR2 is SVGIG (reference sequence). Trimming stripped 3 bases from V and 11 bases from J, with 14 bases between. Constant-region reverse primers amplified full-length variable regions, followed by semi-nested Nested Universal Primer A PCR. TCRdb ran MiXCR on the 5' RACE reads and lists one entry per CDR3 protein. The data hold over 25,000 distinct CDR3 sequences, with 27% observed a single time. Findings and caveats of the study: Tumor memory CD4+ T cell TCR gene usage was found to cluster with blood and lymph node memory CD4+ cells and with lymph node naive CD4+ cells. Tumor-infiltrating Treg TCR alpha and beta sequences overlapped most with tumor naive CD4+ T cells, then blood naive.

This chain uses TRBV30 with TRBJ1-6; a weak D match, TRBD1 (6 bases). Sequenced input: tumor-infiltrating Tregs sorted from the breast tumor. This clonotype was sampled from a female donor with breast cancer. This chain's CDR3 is CAWSQKQGTPLHF. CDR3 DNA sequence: TGTGCCTGGAGCCAAAAACAGGGCACACCCCTCCACTTT.